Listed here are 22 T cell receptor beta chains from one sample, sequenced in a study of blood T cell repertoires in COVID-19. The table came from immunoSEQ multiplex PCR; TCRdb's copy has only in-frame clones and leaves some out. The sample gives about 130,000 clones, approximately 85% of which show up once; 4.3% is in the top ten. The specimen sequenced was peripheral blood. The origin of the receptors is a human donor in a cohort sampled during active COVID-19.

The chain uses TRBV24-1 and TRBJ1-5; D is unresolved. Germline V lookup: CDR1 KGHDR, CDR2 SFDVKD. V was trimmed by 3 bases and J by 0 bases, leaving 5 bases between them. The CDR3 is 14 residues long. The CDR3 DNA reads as TGTGCCACCAGTGATACATATAGCAATCAGCCCCAGCATTTT. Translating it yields CATSDTYSNQPQHF.

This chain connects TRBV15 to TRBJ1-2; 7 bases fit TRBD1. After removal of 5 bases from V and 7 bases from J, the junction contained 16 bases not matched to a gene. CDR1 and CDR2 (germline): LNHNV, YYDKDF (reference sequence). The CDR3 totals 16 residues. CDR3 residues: CATSRPDRSRSGGYTF. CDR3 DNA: TGTGCCACCAGCCGCCCGGACAGGTCTCGATCAGGTGGCTACACCTTC.

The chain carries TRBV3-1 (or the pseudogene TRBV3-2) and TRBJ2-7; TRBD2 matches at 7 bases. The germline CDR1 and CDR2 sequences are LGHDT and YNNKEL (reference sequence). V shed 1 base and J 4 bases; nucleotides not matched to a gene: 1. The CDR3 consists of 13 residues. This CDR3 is CASSQGAGYEQYF. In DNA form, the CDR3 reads TGTGCCAGCAGCCAAGGAGCGGGGTACGAGCAGTACTTC.

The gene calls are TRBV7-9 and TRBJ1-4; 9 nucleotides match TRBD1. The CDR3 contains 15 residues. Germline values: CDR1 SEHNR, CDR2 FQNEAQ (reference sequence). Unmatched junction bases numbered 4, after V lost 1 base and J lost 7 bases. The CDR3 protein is CASSLGDRAGEKLFF. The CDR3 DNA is TGTGCCAGCAGCTTAGGGGACAGGGCCGGTGAAAAACTGTTTTTT.

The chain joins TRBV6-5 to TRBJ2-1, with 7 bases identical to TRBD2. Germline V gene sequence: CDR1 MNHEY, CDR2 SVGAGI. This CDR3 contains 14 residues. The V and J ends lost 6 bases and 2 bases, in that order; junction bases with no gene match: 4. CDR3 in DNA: TGTGCCAGCAGGCGGGAGAGCACCTACAATGAGCAGTTCTTC. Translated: CASRRESTYNEQFF.

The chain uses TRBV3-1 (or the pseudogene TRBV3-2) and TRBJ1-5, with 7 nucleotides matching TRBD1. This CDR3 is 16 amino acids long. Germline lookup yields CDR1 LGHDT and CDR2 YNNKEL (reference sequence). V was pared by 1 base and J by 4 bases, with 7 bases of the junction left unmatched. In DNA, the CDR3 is TGTGCCAGCAGCCAAGCGGGAGGGGGCGCAAATCAGCCCCAGCATTTT. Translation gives CASSQAGGGANQPQHF.

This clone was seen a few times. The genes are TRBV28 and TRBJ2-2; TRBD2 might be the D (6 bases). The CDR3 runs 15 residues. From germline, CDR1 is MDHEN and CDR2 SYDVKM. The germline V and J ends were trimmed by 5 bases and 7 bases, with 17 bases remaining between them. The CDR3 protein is CASSTYRDLVGELFF. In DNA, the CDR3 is TGTGCCAGCAGTACCTACCGGGACTTGGTCGGGGAGCTGTTTTTT. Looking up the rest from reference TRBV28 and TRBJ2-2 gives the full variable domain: DVKVTQSSRYLVKRTGEKVFLECVQDMDHENMFWYRQDPGLGLRLIYFSYDVKMKEKGDIPEGYSVSREKKERFSLILESASTNQTSMYLCASSTYRDLVGELFFGEGSRLTVL.

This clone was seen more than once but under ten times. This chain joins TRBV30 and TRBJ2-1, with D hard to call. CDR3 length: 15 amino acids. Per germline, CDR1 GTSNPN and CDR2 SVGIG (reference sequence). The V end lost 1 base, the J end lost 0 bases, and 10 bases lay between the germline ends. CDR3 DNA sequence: TGTGCCTGGAGTGGGGTGACAAACTCCTACAATGAGCAGTTCTTC. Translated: CAWSGVTNSYNEQFF.

The CDR3 reads CASSHEKEGRVTQYF. The CDR3 coding sequence is TGTGCCAGCAGCCACGAAAAGGAAGGGAGGGTGACCCAGTACTTC. This chain connects TRBV3-1 (or the pseudogene TRBV3-2) to TRBJ2-5, with 7 bases matching TRBD2. V was pared by 3 bases and J by 7 bases, with 11 bases of the junction left unmatched. The length of the CDR3 is 15 residues. The germline V gene encodes CDR1 LGHDT and CDR2 YNNKEL (reference sequence).

The CDR3 is CASSFGGPQETQYF. The CDR3 nucleotides read TGTGCCAGCAGTTTCGGCGGCCCCCAAGAGACCCAGTACTTC. V gene TRBV28 combines with J gene TRBJ2-5; D not certain. CDR1 is MDHEN and CDR2 is SYDVKM in the germline V gene. The CDR3 spans 14 residues. V lost 3 bases, J lost 1 base, and 9 bases lay in between.

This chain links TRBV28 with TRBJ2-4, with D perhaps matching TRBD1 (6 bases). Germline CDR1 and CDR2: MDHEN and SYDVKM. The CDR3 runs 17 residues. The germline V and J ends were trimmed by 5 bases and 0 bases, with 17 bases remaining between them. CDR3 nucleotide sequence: TGTGCCAGCAGTGTTCCAGGGGCCGCCGGAGCCAAAAACATTCAGTACTTC. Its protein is CASSVPGAAGAKNIQYF.

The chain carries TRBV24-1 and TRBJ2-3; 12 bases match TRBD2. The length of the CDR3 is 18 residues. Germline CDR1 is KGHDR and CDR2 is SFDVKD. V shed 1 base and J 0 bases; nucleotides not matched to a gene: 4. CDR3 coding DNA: TGTGCCACCAGTGATTTTCCGGGGACTAGCGGGAGCACAGATACGCAGTATTTT. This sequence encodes CATSDFPGTSGSTDTQYF.

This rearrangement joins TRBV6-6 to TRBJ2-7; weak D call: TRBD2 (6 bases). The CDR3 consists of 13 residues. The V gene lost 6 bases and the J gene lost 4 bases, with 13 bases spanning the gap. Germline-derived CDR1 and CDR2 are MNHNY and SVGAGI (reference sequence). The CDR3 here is CASSPPGGYEQYV. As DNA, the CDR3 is TGTGCCAGCAGCCCCCCCGGGGGTTACGAGCAGTACGTC.

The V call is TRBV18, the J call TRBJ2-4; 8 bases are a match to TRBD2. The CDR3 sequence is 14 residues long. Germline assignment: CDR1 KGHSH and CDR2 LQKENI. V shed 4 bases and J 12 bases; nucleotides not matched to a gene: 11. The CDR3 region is CASSLDGLARSQYF. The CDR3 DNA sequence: TGTGCCAGCTCACTCGATGGACTAGCTAGAAGTCAGTACTTC.

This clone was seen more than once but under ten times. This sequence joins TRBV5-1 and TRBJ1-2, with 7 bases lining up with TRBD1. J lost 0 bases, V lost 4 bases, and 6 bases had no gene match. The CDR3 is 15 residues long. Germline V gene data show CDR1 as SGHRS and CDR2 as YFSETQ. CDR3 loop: CASSTGQEANYGYTF. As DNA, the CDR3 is TGCGCCAGCAGCACCGGACAGGAAGCTAACTATGGCTACACCTTC.

CDR3 protein: CASSLGLGAEGAFF. The CDR3 DNA reads TGTGCCAGCAGCTTAGGGTTGGGGGCCGAGGGAGCTTTCTTT. The rearrangement joins TRBV7-2 to TRBJ1-1, with D possibly TRBD1 on 6 matching bases. The CDR3 has 14 amino acids. V was cut by 1 base and J by 10 bases, with 16 bases left in between. Germline loops: CDR1 SGHTA, CDR2 FQGNSA. The whole variable domain, remainder taken from reference TRBV7-2 and TRBJ1-1, is GAGVSQSPSNKVTEKGKDVELRCDPISGHTALYWYRQSLGQGLEFLIYFQGNSAPDKSGLPSDRFSAERTGGSVSTLTIQRTQQEDSAVYLCASSLGLGAEGAFFGQGTRLTVV.

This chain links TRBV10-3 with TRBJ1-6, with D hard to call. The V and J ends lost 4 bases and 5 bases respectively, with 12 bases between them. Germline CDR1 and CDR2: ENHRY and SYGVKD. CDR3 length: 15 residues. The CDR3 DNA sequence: TGTGCCATCAGTGGGAGAGACGGGGATAATTCACCCCTCCACTTT. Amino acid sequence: CAISGRDGDNSPLHF.

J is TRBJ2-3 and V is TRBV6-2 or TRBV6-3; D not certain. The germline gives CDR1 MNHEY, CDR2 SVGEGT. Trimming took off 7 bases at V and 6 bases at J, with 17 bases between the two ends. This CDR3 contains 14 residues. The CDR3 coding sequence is TGTGCCAGCATTTATTTCTCGGGTGAGGATACGCAGTATTTT. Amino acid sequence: CASIYFSGEDTQYF.

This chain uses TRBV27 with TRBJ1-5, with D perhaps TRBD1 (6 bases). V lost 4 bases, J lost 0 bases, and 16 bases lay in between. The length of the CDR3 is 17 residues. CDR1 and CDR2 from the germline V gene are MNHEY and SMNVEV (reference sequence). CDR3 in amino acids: CASSSLRGGYSNQPQHF. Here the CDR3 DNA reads TGTGCCAGCAGTTCCCTGAGGGGGGGCTATAGCAATCAGCCCCAGCATTTT.

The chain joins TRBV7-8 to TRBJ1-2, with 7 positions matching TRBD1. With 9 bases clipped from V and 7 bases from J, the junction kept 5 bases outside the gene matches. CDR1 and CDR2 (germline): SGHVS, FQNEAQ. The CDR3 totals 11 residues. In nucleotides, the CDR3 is TGTGCCAGTGGAGAGGGGGCTGGCTACACCTTC. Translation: CASGEGAGYTF.

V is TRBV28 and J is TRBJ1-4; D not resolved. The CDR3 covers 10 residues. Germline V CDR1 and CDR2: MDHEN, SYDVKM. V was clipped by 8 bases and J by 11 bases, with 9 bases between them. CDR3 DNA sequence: TGTGCCAGCGGATCGAGGAAACTGTTTTTT. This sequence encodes CASGSRKLFF.

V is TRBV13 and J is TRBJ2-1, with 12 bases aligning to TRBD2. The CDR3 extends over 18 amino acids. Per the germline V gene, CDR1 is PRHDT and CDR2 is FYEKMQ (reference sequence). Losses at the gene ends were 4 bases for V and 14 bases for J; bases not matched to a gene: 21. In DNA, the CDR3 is TGTGCCAGCAGCTCCATTGACAGGAGGGGAACTAGCGGGGGGTTAGAGTTCTTC. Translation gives CASSSIDRRGTSGGLEFF.